This TCR beta chain was recorded in a study of T-cell reconstitution after alpha-beta-depleted transplantation in children. The CDR3 loop spans 13 amino acids. CDR1 and CDR2 (germline): ENHRY, SYGVKD. V dropped 6 bases and J dropped 1 base, with 9 bases sitting between them. Unique molecular identifiers were incorporated into the prepared TCRbeta library. TCRdb recomputed calls from the PCR reads with MiXCR, one row per CDR3 protein. Of about 540,000 distinct CDR3 sequences listed, 18% are singletons. The specimen comprised PBMCs from the stem cell graft donor, sampled from the stem cell graft. This TCR was recovered from a human donor who donated a stem cell graft to a child with acute lymphoblastic leukemia. The chain combines TRBV10-3 with TRBJ2-5; D remains unclear. For the CDR3, the DNA is TGTGCCATCAGAAATGGCCTCCAAGAGACCCAGTACTTC. This codes for CAIRNGLQETQYF.